This T cell receptor (beta chain) was found in a study of blood T cells in healthy people across ages. Notes on this clonotype: Its antigen remains unidentified.

V gave up 1 base and J gave up 5 bases, with 8 bases separating them. Germline loops: CDR1 MGHRA, CDR2 YSYEKL. This CDR3 has 13 amino acids. Findings and caveats of the study: The study could not conclusively compare naive and antigen-experienced cells, given its unsorted PBMCs.

The use of a sample-barcoded 5' primer and a J-beta primer mix characterized a second PCR of roughly 6 to 11 cycles. TCRdb itself ran the 5' RACE reads through MiXCR, one entry per CDR3 protein. The data show roughly 900,000 distinct CDR3 sequences, roughly 43% seen once. This clonotype was sampled from a man aged 25 to 45 in good health. Sequencing was carried out using blood. The chain recombines TRBV4-1 with TRBJ2-5; D ambiguous. The CDR3 nucleotides are TGCGCCAGCAGCCAAGGCATCAGTGAGACCCAGTACTTC. This codes for CASSQGISETQYF.